This T cell receptor beta chain was observed in a study of cytomegalovirus exposure and HLA in healthy donors. Study details: The roughly 130 validation repertoires, a later analysis reported, used the same platform as the roughly 730 repertoires from the first cohort.

The validation cohort, a group of around 120 subjects, included the donors and was separate from the roughly 720-subject first cohort. The germline gives CDR1 SGHNT, CDR2 YENEEA. This CDR3 spans 18 amino acids. The V gene end was trimmed by 5 bases and the J gene end by 8 bases; junction bases not matched to a gene: 13. Details on this clone: The target antigen is unknown.

Whole-study findings and limits: Reports credit the classifier with highly specific, highly sensitive diagnosis of cytomegalovirus status. The authors listed about 170 TCR beta chains as cytomegalovirus-associated.

TCRdb's table, derived via immunoSEQ multiplex PCR, lists solely in-frame clones and lacks some. Altogether 130,000 to 150,000 clones are present, about four fifths being singletons, with the ten largest covering around 1.4%. The chain joins TRBV11-3 to TRBJ2-2, with 14 bases aligning to TRBD2. The clonotype comes from a woman aged 25 to 39 in good health and CMV-seronegative. The source material was PBMCs. The CDR3 DNA follows: TGTGCCAGCAGCCCGCGACTAGCGGGGGGGCTTTCTTCTGGGGAGCTGTTTTTT. It yields the protein CASSPRLAGGLSSGELFF.